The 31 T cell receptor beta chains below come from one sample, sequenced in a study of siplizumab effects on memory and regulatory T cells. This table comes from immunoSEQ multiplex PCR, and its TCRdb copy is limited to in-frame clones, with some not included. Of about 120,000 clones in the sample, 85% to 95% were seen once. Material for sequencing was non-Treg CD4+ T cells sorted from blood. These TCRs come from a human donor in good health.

CDR3 sequence reads: CASSIEGDTQYF. For the CDR3, the DNA is TGTGCCAGTAGTATAGAGGGGGATACGCAGTATTTT. The V gene is TRBV19, the J gene TRBJ2-3; D is unclear. The V gene lost 0 bases and the J gene lost 6 bases, with 4 bases spanning the gap. Germline CDR1 and CDR2: LNHDA and SQIVND (reference sequence). CDR3 size: 12 residues. The full variable domain, in which reference TRBV19 and TRBJ2-3 provide the parts outside the CDR3, is DGGITQSPKYLFRKEGQNVTLSCEQNLNHDAMYWYRQDPGQGLRLIYYSQIVNDFQKGDIAEGYSVSREKKESFPLTVTSAQKNPTAFYLCASSIEGDTQYFGPGTRLTVL.

This CDR3 is CASSLVLGVAGGLDHTQYF. In nucleotides, the CDR3 is TGTGCCAGCAGCTTAGTCTTGGGAGTAGCGGGGGGGCTGGATCATACGCAGTATTTT. The chain carries TRBV11-2 and TRBJ2-3; 11 nucleotides agree with TRBD2. The V and J ends lost 1 base and 7 bases, in that order; junction bases with no gene match: 16. Germline assignment: CDR1 SGHAT and CDR2 FQNNGV. The CDR3 totals 19 residues.

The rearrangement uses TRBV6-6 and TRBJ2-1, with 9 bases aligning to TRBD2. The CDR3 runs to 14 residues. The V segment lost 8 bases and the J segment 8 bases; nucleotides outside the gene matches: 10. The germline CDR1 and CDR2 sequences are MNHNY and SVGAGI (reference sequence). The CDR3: CASRRGGRFDEQFF. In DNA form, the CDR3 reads TGTGCCAGCCGGCGGGGGGGCCGGTTCGATGAGCAGTTCTTC.

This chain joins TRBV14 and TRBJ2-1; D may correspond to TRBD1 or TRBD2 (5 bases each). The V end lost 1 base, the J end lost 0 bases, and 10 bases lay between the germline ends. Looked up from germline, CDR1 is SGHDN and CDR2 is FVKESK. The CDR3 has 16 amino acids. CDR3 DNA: TGTGCCAGCAGCCAAGTGGGACGGCACTCCTACAATGAGCAGTTCTTC. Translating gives CASSQVGRHSYNEQFF. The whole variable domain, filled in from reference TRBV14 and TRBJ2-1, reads EAGVTQFPSHSVIEKGQTVTLRCDPISGHDNLYWYRRVMGKEIKFLLHFVKESKQDESGMPNNRFLAERTGGTYSTLKVQPAELEDSGVYFCASSQVGRHSYNEQFFGPGTRLTVL.

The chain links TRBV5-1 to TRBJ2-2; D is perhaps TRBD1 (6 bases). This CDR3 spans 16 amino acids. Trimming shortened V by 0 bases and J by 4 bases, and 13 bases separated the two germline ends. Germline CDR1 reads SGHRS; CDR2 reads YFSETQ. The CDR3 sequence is CASSLDQGSGTGELFF. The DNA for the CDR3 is TGCGCCAGCAGCTTGGATCAGGGGTCGGGCACCGGGGAGCTGTTTTTT.

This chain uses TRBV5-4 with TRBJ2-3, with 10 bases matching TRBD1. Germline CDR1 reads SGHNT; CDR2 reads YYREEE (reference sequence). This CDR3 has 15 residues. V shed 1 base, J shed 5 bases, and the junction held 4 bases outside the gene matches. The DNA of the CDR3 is TGTGCCAGCAGCTTGCCGGGACAGGGGTTAGATACGCAGTATTTT. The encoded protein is CASSLPGQGLDTQYF. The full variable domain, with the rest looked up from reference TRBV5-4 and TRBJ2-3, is ETGVTQSPTHLIKTRGQQVTLRCSSQSGHNTVSWYQQALGQGPQFIFQYYREEENGRGNFPPRFSGLQFPNYSSELNVNALELDDSALYLCASSLPGQGLDTQYFGPGTRLTVL.

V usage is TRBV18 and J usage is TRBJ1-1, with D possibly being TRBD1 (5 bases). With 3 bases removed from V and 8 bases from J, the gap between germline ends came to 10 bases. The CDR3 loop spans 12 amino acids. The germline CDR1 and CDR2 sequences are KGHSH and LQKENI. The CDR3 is CASSPQAGEAFF. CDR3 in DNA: TGTGCCAGCTCACCGCAAGCAGGGGAAGCTTTCTTT. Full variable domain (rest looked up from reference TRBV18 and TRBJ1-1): NAGVMQNPRHLVRRRGQEARLRCSPMKGHSHVYWYRQLPEEGLKFMVYLQKENIIDESGMPKERFSAEFPKEGPSILRIQQVVRGDSAAYFCASSPQAGEAFFGQGTRLTVV.

In DNA, the CDR3 is TGTGCCTCGGGACGGATCTACGAGCAGTACTTC. Its translation: CASGRIYEQYF. The chain is built from TRBV30 and TRBJ2-7, with D possibly being TRBD1 or TRBD2 (5 bases each). The CDR3 consists of 11 residues. The V gene lost 7 bases and the J gene lost 3 bases, with 10 bases spanning the gap. Germline V gene data show CDR1 as GTSNPN and CDR2 as SVGIG (reference sequence).

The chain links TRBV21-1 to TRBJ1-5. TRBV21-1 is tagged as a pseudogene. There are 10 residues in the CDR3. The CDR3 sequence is CASIGPAQHF. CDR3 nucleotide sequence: TGTGCCAGCATCGGTCCAGCCCAGCATTTT.

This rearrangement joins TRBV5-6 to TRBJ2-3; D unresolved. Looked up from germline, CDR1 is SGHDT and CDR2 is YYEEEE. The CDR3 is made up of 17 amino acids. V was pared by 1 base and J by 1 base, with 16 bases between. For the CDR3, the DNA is TGTGCCAGCAGCTTGTATTTTTTGGGGTCTGGCACAGATACGCAGTATTTT. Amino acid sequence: CASSLYFLGSGTDTQYF. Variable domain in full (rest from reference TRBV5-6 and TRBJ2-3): DAGVTQSPTHLIKTRGQQVTLRCSPKSGHDTVSWYQQALGQGPQFIFQYYEEEERQRGNFPDRFSGHQFPNYSSELNVNALLLGDSALYLCASSLYFLGSGTDTQYFGPGTRLTVL.

DNA of the CDR3: TGTGCCAGTAGTATACGGGAAGGGAGCGGCTACACCTTC. This sequence encodes CASSIREGSGYTF. V gene TRBV19 combines with J gene TRBJ1-2; D remains ambiguous. Trimming shortened V by 2 bases and J by 8 bases, and 12 bases separated the two germline ends. CDR3 length: 13 residues. The germline CDR1 and CDR2 sequences are LNHDA and SQIVND (reference sequence).

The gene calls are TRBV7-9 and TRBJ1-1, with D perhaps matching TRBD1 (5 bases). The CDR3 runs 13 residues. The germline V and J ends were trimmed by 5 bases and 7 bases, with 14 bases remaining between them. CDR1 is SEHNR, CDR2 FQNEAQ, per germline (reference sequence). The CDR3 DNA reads TGTGCCAGCAGCATTCTAATGGGGGGTGAAGCTTTCTTT. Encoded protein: CASSILMGGEAFF.

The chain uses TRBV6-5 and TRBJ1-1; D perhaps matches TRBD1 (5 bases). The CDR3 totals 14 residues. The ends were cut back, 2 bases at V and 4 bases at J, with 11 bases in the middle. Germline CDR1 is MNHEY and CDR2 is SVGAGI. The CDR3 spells CASSYGGGGTEAFF. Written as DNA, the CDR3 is TGTGCCAGCAGTTACGGGGGTGGGGGCACTGAAGCTTTCTTT.

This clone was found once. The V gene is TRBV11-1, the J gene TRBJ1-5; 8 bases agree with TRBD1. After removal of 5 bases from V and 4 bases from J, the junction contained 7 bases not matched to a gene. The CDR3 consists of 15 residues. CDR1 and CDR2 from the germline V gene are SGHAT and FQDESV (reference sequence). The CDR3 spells CASSIGQGKNQPQHF. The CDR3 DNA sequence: TGTGCCAGCAGCATCGGACAGGGAAAAAATCAGCCCCAGCATTTT.

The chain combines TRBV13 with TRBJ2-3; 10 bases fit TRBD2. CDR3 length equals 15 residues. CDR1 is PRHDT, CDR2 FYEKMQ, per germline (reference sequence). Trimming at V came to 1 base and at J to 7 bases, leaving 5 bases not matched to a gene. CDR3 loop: CASSLVLAGLNTQYF. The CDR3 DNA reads TGTGCCAGCAGCTTAGTACTAGCGGGGTTAAATACGCAGTATTTT. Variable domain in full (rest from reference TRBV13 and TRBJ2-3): AAGVIQSPRHLIKEKRETATLKCYPIPRHDTVYWYQQGPGQDPQFLISFYEKMQSDKGSIPDRFSAQQFSDYHSELNMSSLELGDSALYFCASSLVLAGLNTQYFGPGTRLTVL.

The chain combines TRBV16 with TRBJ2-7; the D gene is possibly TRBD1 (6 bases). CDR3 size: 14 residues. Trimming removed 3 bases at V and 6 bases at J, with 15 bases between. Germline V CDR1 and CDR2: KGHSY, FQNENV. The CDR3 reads CASSHAGALPEQYF. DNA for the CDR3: TGTGCCAGCAGCCACGCAGGGGCTTTACCCGAGCAGTACTTC.

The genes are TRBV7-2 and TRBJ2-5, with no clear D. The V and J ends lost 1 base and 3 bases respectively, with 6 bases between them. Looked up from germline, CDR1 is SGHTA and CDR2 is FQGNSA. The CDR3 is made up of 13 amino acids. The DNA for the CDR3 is TGTGCCAGCAGCTTAGTGCAGAAAGAGACCCAGTACTTC. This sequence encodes CASSLVQKETQYF.

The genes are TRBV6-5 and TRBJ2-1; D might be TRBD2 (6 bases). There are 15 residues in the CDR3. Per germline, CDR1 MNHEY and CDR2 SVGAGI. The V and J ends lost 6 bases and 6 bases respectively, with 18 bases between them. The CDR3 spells CASSSGTGPANEQFF. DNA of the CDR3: TGTGCCAGCAGCTCCGGGACTGGACCAGCCAATGAGCAGTTCTTC.

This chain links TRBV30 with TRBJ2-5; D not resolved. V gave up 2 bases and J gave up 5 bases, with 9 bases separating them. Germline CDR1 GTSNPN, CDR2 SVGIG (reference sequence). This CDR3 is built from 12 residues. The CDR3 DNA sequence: TGTGCCTGGAGTAGGTATGGGGAGACCCAGTACTTC. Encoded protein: CAWSRYGETQYF. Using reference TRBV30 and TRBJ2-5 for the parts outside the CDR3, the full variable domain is SQTIHQWPATLVQPVGSPLSLECTVEGTSNPNLYWYRQAAGRGLQLLFYSVGIGQISSEVPQNLSASRPQDRQFILSSKKLLLSDSGFYLCAWSRYGETQYFGPGTRLLVL.

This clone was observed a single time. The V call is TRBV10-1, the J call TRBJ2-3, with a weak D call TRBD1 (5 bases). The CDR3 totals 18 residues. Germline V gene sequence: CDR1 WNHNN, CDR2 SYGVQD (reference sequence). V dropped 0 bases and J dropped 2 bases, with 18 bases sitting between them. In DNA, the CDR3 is TGCGCCAGCAGTGAGTCGACTGGGGCAGGCTTTACCACAGATACGCAGTATTTT. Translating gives CASSESTGAGFTTDTQYF.

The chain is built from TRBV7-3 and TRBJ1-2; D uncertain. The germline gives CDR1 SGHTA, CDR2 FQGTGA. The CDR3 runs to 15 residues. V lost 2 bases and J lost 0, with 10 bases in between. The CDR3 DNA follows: TGTGCCAGCAGCTTAGAGGCGGTAGCTAACTATGGCTACACCTTC. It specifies CASSLEAVANYGYTF.

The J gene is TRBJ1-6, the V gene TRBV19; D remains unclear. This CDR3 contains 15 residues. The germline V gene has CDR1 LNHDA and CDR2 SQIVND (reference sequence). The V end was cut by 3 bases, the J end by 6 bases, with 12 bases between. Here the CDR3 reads CASSIRRASNSPLHF. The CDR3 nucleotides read TGTGCCAGTAGTATCCGGCGGGCCTCTAATTCACCCCTCCACTTT.

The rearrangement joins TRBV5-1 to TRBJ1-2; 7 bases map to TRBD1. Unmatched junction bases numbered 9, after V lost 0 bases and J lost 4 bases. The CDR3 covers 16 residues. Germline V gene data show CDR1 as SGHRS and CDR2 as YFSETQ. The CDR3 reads CASSLALGGVGYGYTF. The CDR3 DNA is TGCGCCAGCAGCTTGGCCTTAGGGGGCGTAGGCTATGGCTACACCTTC.

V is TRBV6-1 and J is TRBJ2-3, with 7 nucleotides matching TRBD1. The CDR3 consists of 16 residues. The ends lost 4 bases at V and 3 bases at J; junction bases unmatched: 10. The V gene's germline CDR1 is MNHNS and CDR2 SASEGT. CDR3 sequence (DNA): TGTGCCAGCAGTGGACCCTTCAGGGGGATGACAGATACGCAGTATTTT. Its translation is CASSGPFRGMTDTQYF.

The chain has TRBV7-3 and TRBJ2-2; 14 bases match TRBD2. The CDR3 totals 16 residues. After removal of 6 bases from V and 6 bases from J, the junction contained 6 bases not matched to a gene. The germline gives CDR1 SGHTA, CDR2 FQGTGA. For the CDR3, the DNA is TGTGCCAGCAGACGAGGACTAGCGGGGGGACCCGGGGAGCTGTTTTTT. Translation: CASRRGLAGGPGELFF. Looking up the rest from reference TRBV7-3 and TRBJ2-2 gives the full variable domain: GAGVSQTPSNKVTEKGKYVELRCDPISGHTALYWYRQSLGQGPEFLIYFQGTGAADDSGLPNDRFFAVRPEGSVSTLKIQRTERGDSAVYLCASRRGLAGGPGELFFGEGSRLTVL.

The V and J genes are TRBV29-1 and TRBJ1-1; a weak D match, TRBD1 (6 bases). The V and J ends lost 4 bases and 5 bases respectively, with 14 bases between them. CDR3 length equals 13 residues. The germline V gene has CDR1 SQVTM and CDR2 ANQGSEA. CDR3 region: CSVGGQGRTEAFF. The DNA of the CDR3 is TGCAGCGTTGGGGGGCAGGGGCGAACTGAAGCTTTCTTT.

For the CDR3, the DNA is TGTGCCAGCAGCTTGTTCGGTAGCTCCTACGAGCAGTACTTC. Protein sequence: CASSLFGSSYEQYF. The V and J genes are TRBV5-6 and TRBJ2-7; D is unclear. This CDR3 is 14 amino acids long. Germline V gives CDR1 SGHDT, CDR2 YYEEEE. The V and J ends lost 1 base and 0 bases respectively, with 8 bases between them.

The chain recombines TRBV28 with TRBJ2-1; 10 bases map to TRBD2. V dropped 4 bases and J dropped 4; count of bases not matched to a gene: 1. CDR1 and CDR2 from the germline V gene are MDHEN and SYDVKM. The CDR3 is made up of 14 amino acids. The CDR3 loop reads CASSWTSGYNEQFF. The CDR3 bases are TGTGCCAGCAGTTGGACTAGCGGATACAATGAGCAGTTCTTC.

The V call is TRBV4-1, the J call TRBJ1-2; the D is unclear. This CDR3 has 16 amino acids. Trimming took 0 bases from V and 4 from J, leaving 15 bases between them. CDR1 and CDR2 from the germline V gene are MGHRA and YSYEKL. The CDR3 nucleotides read TGCGCCAGCAGCCAAGAAGTCACCGCCACAAGCTATGGCTACACCTTC. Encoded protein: CASSQEVTATSYGYTF.

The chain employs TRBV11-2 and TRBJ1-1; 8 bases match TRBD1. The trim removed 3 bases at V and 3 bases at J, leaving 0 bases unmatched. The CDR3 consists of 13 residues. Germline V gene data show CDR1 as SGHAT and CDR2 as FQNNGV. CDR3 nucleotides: TGTGCCAGCAGCTTGACAGGGGACACTGAAGCTTTCTTT. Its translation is CASSLTGDTEAFF.

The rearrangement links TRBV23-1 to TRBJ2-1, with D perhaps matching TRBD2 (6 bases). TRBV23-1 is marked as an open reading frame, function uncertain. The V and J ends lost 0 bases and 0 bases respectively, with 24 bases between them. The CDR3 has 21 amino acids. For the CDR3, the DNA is TGCGCCAGCAGTCAATCTTTACTAGCCCTAGCCCCTAGGAGCTCCTACAATGAGCAGTTCTTC. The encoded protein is CASSQSLLALAPRSSYNEQFF.